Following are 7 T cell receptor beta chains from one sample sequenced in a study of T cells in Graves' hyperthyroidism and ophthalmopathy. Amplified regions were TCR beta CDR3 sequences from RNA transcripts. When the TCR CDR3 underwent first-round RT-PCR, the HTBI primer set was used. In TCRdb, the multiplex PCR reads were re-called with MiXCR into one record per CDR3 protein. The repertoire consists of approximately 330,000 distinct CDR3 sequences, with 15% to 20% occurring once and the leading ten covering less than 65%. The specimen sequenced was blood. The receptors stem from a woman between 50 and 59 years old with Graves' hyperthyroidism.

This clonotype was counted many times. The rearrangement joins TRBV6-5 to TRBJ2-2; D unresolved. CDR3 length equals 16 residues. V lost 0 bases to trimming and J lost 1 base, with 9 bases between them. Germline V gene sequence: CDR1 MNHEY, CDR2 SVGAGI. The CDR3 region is CASSYSSPENTGELFF. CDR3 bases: TGTGCCAGCAGTTACTCTAGTCCAGAGAACACCGGGGAGCTGTTTTTT.

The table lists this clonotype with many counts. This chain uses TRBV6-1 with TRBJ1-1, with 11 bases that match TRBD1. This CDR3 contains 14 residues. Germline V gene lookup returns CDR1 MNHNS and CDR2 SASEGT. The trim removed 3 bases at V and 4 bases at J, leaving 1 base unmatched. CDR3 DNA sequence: TGTGCCAGCAGTGAGGACAGGGGGCCCACTGAAGCTTTCTTT. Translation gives CASSEDRGPTEAFF.

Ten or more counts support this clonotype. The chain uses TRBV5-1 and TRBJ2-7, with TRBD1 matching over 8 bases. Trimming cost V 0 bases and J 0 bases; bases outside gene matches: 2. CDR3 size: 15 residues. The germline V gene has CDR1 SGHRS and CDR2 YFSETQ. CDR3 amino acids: CASSLGTGSSYEQYV. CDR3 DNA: TGCGCCAGCAGCTTGGGGACAGGGTCCTCCTACGAGCAGTACGTC.

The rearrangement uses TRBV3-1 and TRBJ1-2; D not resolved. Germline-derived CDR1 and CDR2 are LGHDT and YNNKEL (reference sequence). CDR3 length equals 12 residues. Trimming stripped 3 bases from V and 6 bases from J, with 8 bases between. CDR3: CASSQSRDGYTF. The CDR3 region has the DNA TGTGCCAGCAGCCAGTCAAGGGATGGCTACACCTTC.

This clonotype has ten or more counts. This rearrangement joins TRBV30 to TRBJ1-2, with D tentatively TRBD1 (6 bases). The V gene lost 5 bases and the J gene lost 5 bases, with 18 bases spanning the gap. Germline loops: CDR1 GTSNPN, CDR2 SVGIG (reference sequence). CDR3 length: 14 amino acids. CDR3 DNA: TGTGCCTGGGGAGGGACACAGCGGGGGTATGGCTACACCTTC. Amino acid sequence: CAWGGTQRGYGYTF.

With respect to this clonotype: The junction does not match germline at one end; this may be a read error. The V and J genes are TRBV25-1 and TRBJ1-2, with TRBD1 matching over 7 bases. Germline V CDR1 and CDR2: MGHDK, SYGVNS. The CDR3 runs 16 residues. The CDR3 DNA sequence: TGTGCCAGCAGTTCCACCGACAGGGAGGGGAACTATGGCCACACCTTC. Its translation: CASSSTDREGNYGHTF.

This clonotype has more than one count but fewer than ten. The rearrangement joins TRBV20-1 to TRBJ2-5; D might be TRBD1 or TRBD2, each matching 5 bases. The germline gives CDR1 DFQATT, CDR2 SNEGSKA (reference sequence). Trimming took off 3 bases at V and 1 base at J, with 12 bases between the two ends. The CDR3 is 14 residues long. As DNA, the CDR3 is TGCAGTGCTAGGATGGGGGATCCCCAAGAGACCCAGTACTTC. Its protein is CSARMGDPQETQYF.